Below, 9 T cell receptor beta chains from the same sample are listed, as sequenced in a study of T cells in Graves' hyperthyroidism and ophthalmopathy. What was amplified from RNA transcripts were TCR beta CDR3 regions. The HTBI primer set served for first-round RT-PCR of the TCR CDR3. Each CDR3 protein is one row after TCRdb ran MiXCR on the multiplex PCR reads. This sample has a few hundred thousand distinct CDR3 sequences, with approximately 15% found just once. The specimen sequenced was blood. The receptors derive from a woman aged 18-30 years with Graves' hyperthyroidism.

This clonotype was detected ten times or more. This chain joins TRBV20-1 and TRBJ1-2; D uncertain. The germline CDR1 and CDR2 sequences are DFQATT and SNEGSKA (reference sequence). V was pared by 1 base and J by 4 bases, with 10 bases between. This CDR3 has 13 residues. DNA for the CDR3: TGCAGTGCTAGAGGGTCCAGGATCTATGGCTACACCTTC. It translates to CSARGSRIYGYTF.

The genes are TRBV6-2 or TRBV6-3 and TRBJ1-2; 9 positions agree with TRBD1. The germline V gene has CDR1 MNHEY and CDR2 SVGEGT. With V trimmed by 0 bases and J by 1 base, 6 bases remained unmatched. The CDR3 totals 17 residues. This CDR3 is CASSYSGTGLLNYGYTF. In nucleotides, the CDR3 is TGTGCCAGCAGTTACTCCGGGACAGGGTTGCTTAACTATGGCTACACCTTC.

This clonotype occurred many times. The chain recombines TRBV3-1 with TRBJ1-3; D remains ambiguous. Per germline, CDR1 LGHDT and CDR2 YNNKEL (reference sequence). Between the trimmed V and J ends, which lost 0 bases and 6 bases, there was a span of 3 bases. The CDR3 sequence is 12 residues long. CDR3 bases: TGTGCCAGCAGCCAAGATACAAACACCATATATTTT. Translated: CASSQDTNTIYF.

This clonotype was counted ten times or more. The rearrangement uses TRBV7-8 and TRBJ1-4; TRBD1 is a possible D gene (5 bases). Looked up from germline, CDR1 is SGHVS and CDR2 is FQNEAQ. The CDR3 spans 14 residues. V was trimmed by 5 bases and J by 4 bases, leaving 11 bases between them. The CDR3 protein is CASSRGRFNEKLFF. As DNA, the CDR3 is TGTGCCAGCAGCCGGGGACGGTTTAATGAAAAACTGTTTTTT.

This clonotype was observed at least ten times. V is TRBV2 and J is TRBJ2-3; D gene ambiguous. CDR3 length: 16 residues. V was shortened by 2 bases and J by 1 base, with 13 bases between the two germline ends. Germline loops: CDR1 SNHLY, CDR2 FYNNEI. Written as DNA, the CDR3 is TGTGCCAGCAGTGAACTGAGTGGGCCGGGCACAGATACGCAGTATTTT. It is translated as CASSELSGPGTDTQYF.

This clonotype was seen at least ten times. The gene calls are TRBV6-2 or TRBV6-3 and TRBJ2-1; the match to TRBD2 covers 13 bases. Losses at the gene ends were 6 bases for V and 1 base for J; bases not matched to a gene: 12. This CDR3 comprises 19 residues. Germline V CDR1 and CDR2: MNHEY, SVGEGT. CDR3 nucleotide sequence: TGTGCCAGCAGGACTAGCGGGGGGCTCCGCCACTGGTCCTACAATGAGCAGTTCTTC. Translation gives CASRTSGGLRHWSYNEQFF.

Only a few counts were recorded for this clonotype. The chain combines TRBV19 with TRBJ1-1, with 8 bases that match TRBD1. V was pared by 5 bases and J by 0 bases, with 5 bases of the junction left unmatched. CDR3 length equals 15 residues. CDR1 and CDR2 (germline): LNHDA, SQIVND (reference sequence). This CDR3 reads CASSSTTGVNTEAFF. The CDR3 DNA reads as TGTGCCAGTAGTTCAACGACAGGGGTGAACACTGAAGCTTTCTTT. The complete variable domain, with remaining parts taken from reference TRBV19 and TRBJ1-1, reads DGGITQSPKYLFRKEGQNVTLSCEQNLNHDAMYWYRQDPGQGLRLIYYSQIVNDFQKGDIAEGYSVSREKKESFPLTVTSAQKNPTAFYLCASSSTTGVNTEAFFGQGTRLTVV.

This chain connects TRBV7-9 to TRBJ2-5, with TRBD2 matching over 7 bases. The CDR3 is 14 amino acids. CDR1 and CDR2 from the germline V gene are SEHNR and FQNEAQ (reference sequence). Germline trimming cut 2 bases from V and 4 bases from J; bases unmatched to any gene: 4. CDR3 coding DNA: TGTGCCAGCAGCTTAAGTTGGGGGGGAGAGACCCAGTACTTC. This encodes CASSLSWGGETQYF.

The chain employs TRBV28 and TRBJ1-6; 10 bases match TRBD1. Trimming cost V 6 bases and J 8 bases; bases outside gene matches: 10. The CDR3 has 16 residues. CDR1 is MDHEN, CDR2 SYDVKM, per germline. In DNA, the CDR3 is TGTGCCAGCAGACCCCTCGACAGGGGGCTTTATTCACCCCTCCACTTT. Translated: CASRPLDRGLYSPLHF.